This entry lists 14 T cell receptor beta chains sequenced from one sample in a study of regulatory T cells in long-lasting Graves disease. Construction of the TCR beta libraries employed iRepertoire HTBI primers in conjunction with Arm-PCR of CDR3 regions. From the multiplex PCR reads, TCRdb called clonotypes with MiXCR, one entry per CDR3 protein. The sample shows about 370,000 distinct CDR3 sequences, about 14% of them seen only once. Documented time point: newly diagnosed GD, antithyroid drugs for less than 3 months. Extracted PBMC RNA gave rise to the TCR library. The specimen was peripheral blood mononuclear cells (PBMCs), collected at new diagnosis, from a patient treated with antithyroid drugs. These receptors were obtained from a female donor with Graves disease.

This clonotype showed up just a few times. The chain employs TRBV20-1 and TRBJ2-4; the match to TRBD2 covers 11 bases. This CDR3 is 14 amino acids long. Unmatched junction bases numbered 4, after V lost 6 bases and J lost 3 bases. The germline gives CDR1 DFQATT, CDR2 SNEGSKA (reference sequence). CDR3 sequence reads: CSAKGLADKNIQYF. CDR3 sequence (DNA): TGCAGTGCGAAGGGACTAGCGGACAAAAACATTCAGTACTTC.

Notes on this clonotype: This may be a read error, as it is one base from a much larger clone. It is likely a read error, because the conserved phenylalanine at the end of the CDR3 is missing. This chain joins TRBV20-1 and TRBJ2-3, with TRBD1 matching over 9 bases. Germline trimming cut 6 bases from V and 3 bases from J; bases unmatched to any gene: 7. CDR1 and CDR2 (germline): DFQATT, SNEGSKA (reference sequence). This CDR3 contains 14 residues. In nucleotides, the CDR3 is TGCAGTGCCGGTGGGACAGGGTGGACAGATACGCAGTATCTT. Protein sequence: CSAGGTGWTDTQYL.

This clonotype appeared a few times. This rearrangement joins TRBV29-1 to TRBJ1-2; no clear D. The length of the CDR3 is 11 residues. Germline V lookup: CDR1 SQVTM, CDR2 ANQGSEA. Trimming left V 4 bases short and J 4 bases short, with 7 bases between. CDR3 sequence reads: CSVGSSYGYTF. The CDR3 coding sequence is TGCAGCGTTGGGAGCAGCTATGGCTACACCTTC.

This chain links TRBV24-1 with TRBJ2-2, with D tentatively TRBD1 (5 bases). This CDR3 spans 15 amino acids. The V and J ends lost 1 base and 5 bases respectively, with 10 bases between them. Germline assignment: CDR1 KGHDR and CDR2 SFDVKD. Here the CDR3 reads CATSDFQGETGELFF. CDR3 nucleotide sequence: TGTGCCACCAGTGATTTCCAGGGTGAGACCGGGGAGCTGTTTTTT.

This clonotype was observed many times. The chain is built from TRBV24-1 and TRBJ2-2, with D perhaps TRBD1 (5 bases). The CDR3 consists of 15 residues. Deletions cut 6 bases from V and 7 bases from J, with 17 bases between. Per the germline V gene, CDR1 is KGHDR and CDR2 is SFDVKD. CDR3 DNA: TGTGCCACCAGTCAGACAGCGACGTTGAACGGGGAGCTGTTTTTT. Its translation is CATSQTATLNGELFF.

In the case of this clonotype: This likely reflects a read error, since a far larger clone is one base away. This chain connects TRBV2 to TRBJ2-1; 7 bases are a match to TRBD2. J was trimmed by 10 bases and V by 7 bases; bases with no gene match: 22. Germline CDR1 SNHLY, CDR2 FYNNEI. The CDR3 has 17 amino acids. The CDR3 coding sequence is TGTGCCAGCATGGCACGCGTGACAGAAGGAGGGGACTACGAGCAGTTCTTC. Its protein product is CASMARVTEGGDYEQFF.

This chain joins TRBV29-1 and TRBJ1-1; possible D gene TRBD1, 6 bases. CDR1 and CDR2 (germline): SQVTM, ANQGSEA. Trimming took off 4 bases at V and 5 bases at J, with 17 bases between the two ends. The CDR3 covers 14 residues. Written as DNA, the CDR3 is TGCAGCGTTGCCATAGCGGGGGCGGGGACTGAAGCTTTCTTT. Its translation: CSVAIAGAGTEAFF.

Many counts were recorded for this clonotype. V gene TRBV6-2 or TRBV6-3 combines with J gene TRBJ2-7, with TRBD1 matching over 7 bases. The CDR3 extends over 16 amino acids. Looked up from germline, CDR1 is MNHEY and CDR2 is SVGEGT. V was clipped by 0 bases and J by 2 bases; unmatched bases: 7. In DNA, the CDR3 is TGTGCCAGCAGTTACTCGTCGAAGGGGGCCACCTACGAGCAGTACTTC. As protein: CASSYSSKGATYEQYF.

This clonotype came up many times. V is TRBV24-1 and J is TRBJ2-5; tentatively, D is TRBD2 (5 bases). The CDR3 is 15 residues long. V was clipped by 3 bases and J by 2 bases, with 12 bases between them. CDR1 and CDR2 (germline): KGHDR, SFDVKD. The CDR3 nucleotides read TGTGCCACCAGTGATCCCCGGACTTCACAAGAGACCCAGTACTTC. This translates into CATSDPRTSQETQYF.

This clonotype was picked up many times. V and J are TRBV6-5 and TRBJ2-1, with D possibly being TRBD1 (6 bases). CDR1 is MNHEY and CDR2 is SVGAGI in the germline V gene. V shed 2 bases and J shed 1 base, with 15 bases lying between them. The CDR3 is 17 residues long. CDR3 bases: TGTGCCAGCAGTTACAGGCAGGGGTATGCGTCCTACAATGAGCAGTTCTTC. It encodes CASSYRQGYASYNEQFF.

The chain links TRBV5-1 to TRBJ2-7; 9 nucleotides match TRBD1. J was trimmed by 4 bases and V by 4 bases; bases with no gene match: 12. The CDR3 is 16 amino acids. Looked up from germline, CDR1 is SGHRS and CDR2 is YFSETQ. DNA for the CDR3: TGCGCCAGCAGCCTGCCTCACGGGACAGGGATGTACGAGCAGTACTTC. Encoded protein: CASSLPHGTGMYEQYF. The full variable domain, with the rest looked up from reference TRBV5-1 and TRBJ2-7, is KAGVTQTPRYLIKTRGQQVTLSCSPISGHRSVSWYQQTPGQGLQFLFEYFSETQRNKGNFPGRFSGRQFSNSRSEMNVSTLELGDSALYLCASSLPHGTGMYEQYFGPGTRLTVT.

This clonotype was counted a few times. This sequence joins TRBV6-1 and TRBJ2-1, with D uncertain. Germline V gene lookup returns CDR1 MNHNS and CDR2 SASEGT. V gave up 7 bases and J gave up 5 bases, with 18 bases separating them. The CDR3 consists of 15 residues. CDR3 coding DNA: TGTGCCAGCACCAGGACGGTAGGCCAGAACAATGAGCAGTTCTTC. It is translated as CASTRTVGQNNEQFF.

The chain has TRBV12-5 and TRBJ2-1, with D possibly TRBD2 on 5 matching bases. This CDR3 has 16 residues. Germline V gives CDR1 LGHNT, CDR2 FRNRAP. The V end lost 0 bases, the J end lost 5 bases, and 14 bases lay between the germline ends. The CDR3 protein is CASGLVVTSVHNEQFF. For the CDR3, the DNA is TGTGCTAGTGGTTTGGTAGTTACTAGTGTCCACAATGAGCAGTTCTTC.

The chain has TRBV6-2 or TRBV6-3 and TRBJ2-5; the match to TRBD2 covers 13 bases. Matching the DNA end better, TRBJ2-1 makes the J call doubtful. Per germline, CDR1 MNHEY and CDR2 SVGEGT. This CDR3 contains 18 residues. CDR3 bases: TGTGCCAGCAGTTTTGGACTAGCGGGAGTACGGGCTGTCTATGAGCAGTTCTTC. Translating it yields CASSFGLAGVRAVYEQFF.